These 15 T cell receptor beta chains originate from one sample sequenced in a study of T-cell memory formation after mild COVID-19. Via MiXCR, TCRdb re-called the 5' RACE reads, giving one row per CDR3 protein. The data contain almost 350,000 distinct CDR3 sequences, approximately 22% of them singletons. The sample taken for sequencing was PBMCs or a T cell subset sorted from them (not recorded which). The receptor set was obtained from a man aged 18 to 29 who had mild COVID-19 (a few samples of this study predate the infection). Cell type and time point are not known.

This clonotype was recorded a few times. The chain is built from TRBV5-6 and TRBJ2-4; D remains unclear. V lost 0 bases to trimming and J lost 0 bases, with 10 bases between them. The germline V gene encodes CDR1 SGHDT and CDR2 YYEEEE. The CDR3 is 16 amino acids. CDR3 coding DNA: TGTGCCAGCAGCTTGGCAGGCCTTCTAGCCAAAAACATTCAGTACTTC. Translation: CASSLAGLLAKNIQYF.

The chain uses TRBV20-1 and TRBJ2-5, with D hard to call. Per the germline V gene, CDR1 is DFQATT and CDR2 is SNEGSKA (reference sequence). The V end lost 6 bases, the J end lost 14 bases, and 22 bases lay between the germline ends. This CDR3 has 12 amino acids. The CDR3 protein is CSALTDQETRYF. DNA of the CDR3: TGCAGTGCCCTCACTGATCAAGAGACCCGATACTTC.

The gene calls are TRBV4-3 and TRBJ2-1; D call uncertain. The CDR3 sequence is 11 residues long. V was shortened by 1 base and J by 15 bases, with 10 bases between the two germline ends. CDR1 LGHNA and CDR2 YSLEER come from the germline V gene. The CDR3 sequence: CASSQGQVLFF. The CDR3 DNA follows: TGCGCCAGCAGCCAAGGTCAGGTATTGTTCTTC.

CDR3 DNA sequence: TGTGCCAGCAGCTTAGGTCGACAGGGGGCGAAGGAGACCCAGTACTTC. This sequence encodes CASSLGRQGAKETQYF. The chain joins TRBV7-9 to TRBJ2-5; 10 bases align to TRBD1. This CDR3 has 16 residues. CDR1 and CDR2 (germline): SEHNR, FQNEAQ (reference sequence). The J segment lost 5 bases and the V segment lost 1 base, leaving 7 bases of the junction unmatched.

The chain carries TRBV6-5 and TRBJ2-2; D is unresolved. This CDR3 has 15 residues. Looked up from germline, CDR1 is MNHEY and CDR2 is SVGAGI. Trimming took 5 bases from V and 2 from J, leaving 12 bases between them. CDR3 DNA sequence: TGTGCCAGCAGTCCCTGGGAAGGCAACACCGGGGAGCTGTTTTTT. Translation: CASSPWEGNTGELFF.

On this clonotype: The junction shows a germline mismatch at one end, possibly a read error. The J gene is TRBJ1-2, the V gene TRBV12-3 or TRBV12-4, with D uncertain. This CDR3 spans 14 amino acids. CDR3 sequence reads: CASGLVAGSYGYTF. The CDR3 DNA follows: TGTGCCAGCGGTTTAGTCGCCGGCAGCTATGGCTACACCTTC.

This clonotype was detected a few times. The chain couples TRBV7-2 to TRBJ2-3; possibly TRBD1 for D (6 bases). The CDR3 is 14 amino acids. The germline gives CDR1 SGHTA, CDR2 FQGNSA. V gave up 1 base and J gave up 6 bases, with 11 bases separating them. The CDR3 is CASSLGTAGDTQYF. The CDR3 DNA is TGTGCCAGCAGCTTAGGGACAGCCGGGGATACGCAGTATTTT.

The table lists this clonotype with a few counts. The chain links TRBV6-5 to TRBJ1-3; D remains ambiguous. This CDR3 spans 14 amino acids. The germline V gene has CDR1 MNHEY and CDR2 SVGAGI. V was shortened by 5 bases and J by 0 bases, with 8 bases between the two germline ends. CDR3 amino acids: CASSIGDSGNTIYF. The CDR3 DNA sequence: TGTGCCAGCAGTATCGGGGACTCTGGAAACACCATATATTTT.

This chain connects TRBV5-6 to TRBJ1-5; a possible D gene is TRBD1 (6 bases). Germline lookup yields CDR1 SGHDT and CDR2 YYEEEE. CDR3 length: 15 residues. The V and J ends lost 3 bases and 4 bases respectively, with 14 bases between them. The CDR3 here is CASSSGGFGNQPQHF. CDR3 in DNA: TGTGCCAGCAGCTCGGGGGGCTTTGGGAATCAGCCCCAGCATTTT.

This clonotype was counted many times. The chain combines TRBV7-3 with TRBJ2-2; D uncertain. Per the germline V gene, CDR1 is SGHTA and CDR2 is FQGTGA. The CDR3 length is 13 residues. The ends were cut back, 1 base at V and 7 bases at J, with 7 bases in the middle. CDR3: CASSLSRSGELFF. The CDR3 nucleotides are TGTGCCAGCAGCTTAAGTAGAAGCGGGGAGCTGTTTTTT.

There are a few counts of this clonotype. This chain connects TRBV5-1 to TRBJ2-1, with TRBD2 matching over 9 bases. V was pared by 3 bases and J by 4 bases, with 2 bases of the junction left unmatched. The CDR3 sequence is 14 residues long. Germline CDR1 reads SGHRS; CDR2 reads YFSETQ. The CDR3 region has the DNA TGCGCCAGCAGCTCCAGCGGGGGGTACAATGAGCAGTTCTTC. As protein: CASSSSGGYNEQFF.

This clonotype has only a few counts. The chain links TRBV10-3 to TRBJ2-5; 10 nucleotides match TRBD1. Germline V lookup: CDR1 ENHRY, CDR2 SYGVKD. This CDR3 is built from 15 residues. The V segment lost 3 bases and the J segment 2 bases; nucleotides outside the gene matches: 3. CDR3 coding DNA: TGTGCCATCAGTGATGGGGGACAGGGGCAAGAGACCCAGTACTTC. Translated, it gives CAISDGGQGQETQYF.

This clonotype has a handful of counts. The rearrangement joins TRBV29-1 to TRBJ2-1, with D possibly matching TRBD2 (6 bases). Trimming took 1 base from V and 8 from J, leaving 21 bases between them. Per the germline V gene, CDR1 is SQVTM and CDR2 is ANQGSEA. The CDR3 totals 16 residues. Here the CDR3 reads CSVEGVETRGFDEQFF. CDR3 bases: TGCAGCGTTGAAGGAGTGGAGACTAGAGGGTTCGATGAGCAGTTCTTC.

The chain uses TRBV3-1 and TRBJ2-5; D is unclear. CDR1 is LGHDT, CDR2 YNNKEL, per germline (reference sequence). This CDR3 is built from 13 residues. Trimming took off 2 bases at V and 5 bases at J, with 9 bases between the two ends. The DNA for the CDR3 is TGTGCCAGCAGCCAATTGTCTGCGGAGACCCAGTACTTC. It specifies CASSQLSAETQYF.

The V and J genes are TRBV7-9 and TRBJ2-1; possibly TRBD1 or TRBD2 for D (5 bases each). This CDR3 spans 16 amino acids. Trimming removed 5 bases from V and 0 bases from J, with 14 bases in between. Germline V gene lookup returns CDR1 SEHNR and CDR2 FQNEAQ (reference sequence). The chain's CDR3 is CASSPARGVSYNEQFF. The CDR3 DNA sequence: TGTGCCAGCAGCCCAGCCCGAGGGGTCTCCTACAATGAGCAGTTCTTC.